Below, 16 T cell receptor beta chains from the same sample are listed, as sequenced in a study of blood T cell repertoires in COVID-19. Clones were sequenced by immunoSEQ multiplex PCR, and TCRdb holds only the in-frame ones, with some missing. The sample holds more than 350,000 clones; approximately 91% are singletons and the top ten take 1.4%. Sequencing input: PBMCs or T cells enriched from blood (not recorded which). These receptors all come from a woman aged 18-30 years who had been exposed to COVID-19.

The chain carries TRBV10-3 and TRBJ2-3, with 7 positions matching TRBD1. The CDR3 consists of 16 residues. Germline CDR1 reads ENHRY; CDR2 reads SYGVKD. V lost 0 bases and J lost 3; bases outside the gene matches: 6. This chain's CDR3 is CAISESTGQTTDTQYF. The DNA for the CDR3 is TGTGCCATCAGTGAGTCGACAGGGCAGACTACAGATACGCAGTATTTT.

There are a few counts of this clone. This chain uses TRBV19 with TRBJ2-1, with TRBD2 matching over 11 bases. With 5 bases clipped from V and 6 bases from J, the junction kept 6 bases outside the gene matches. CDR3 length: 15 amino acids. Germline CDR1 reads LNHDA; CDR2 reads SQIVND (reference sequence). The CDR3 bases are TGTGCCAGTAGTGGAATAGCGGGGGGGTTCAATGAGCAGTTCTTC. Translation: CASSGIAGGFNEQFF.

The rearrangement links TRBV6-6 to TRBJ1-5; the D gene is possibly TRBD1 (6 bases). CDR3 length: 21 amino acids. Germline V lookup: CDR1 MNHNY, CDR2 SVGAGI (reference sequence). The V gene lost 6 bases and the J gene lost 0 bases, with 30 bases spanning the gap. CDR3 loop: CASSQTLGSDRTSYSNQPQHF. The DNA of the CDR3 is TGTGCCAGCAGCCAAACCCTCGGGTCCGACAGGACCTCTTATAGCAATCAGCCCCAGCATTTT.

The chain has TRBV6-1 and TRBJ2-1; maybe TRBD1 (7 bases). Trimming removed 7 bases from V and 3 bases from J, with 13 bases in between. The CDR3 covers 14 residues. CDR1 is MNHNS, CDR2 SASEGT, per germline. The CDR3 protein is CASKGQGGYNEQFF. Here the CDR3 DNA reads TGTGCCAGCAAAGGGCAGGGGGGCTACAATGAGCAGTTCTTC.

V is TRBV5-5 and J is TRBJ1-1, with 8 bases lining up with TRBD1. CDR3 length equals 15 residues. Germline V CDR1 and CDR2: SGHKS, YYEKEE (reference sequence). The J segment lost 5 bases and the V segment lost 4 bases, leaving 10 bases of the junction unmatched. CDR3 sequence (DNA): TGTGCCAGCAGCACGCTTCGACAGGGGTGGACTGAAGCTTTCTTT. Its protein is CASSTLRQGWTEAFF. The full variable domain, completed using reference TRBV5-5 and TRBJ1-1, is DAGVTQSPTHLIKTRGQQVTLRCSPISGHKSVSWYQQVLGQGPQFIFQYYEKEERGRGNFPDRFSARQFPNYSSELNVNALLLGDSALYLCASSTLRQGWTEAFFGQGTRLTVV.

J is TRBJ1-3 and V is TRBV28; perhaps TRBD1 as D (5 bases). Germline CDR1 is MDHEN and CDR2 is SYDVKM. V was clipped by 6 bases and J by 2 bases, with 14 bases between them. The CDR3 runs 15 residues. CDR3 residues: CASRLGSGPGNTIYF. The CDR3 DNA reads TGTGCCAGCAGATTAGGCTCAGGGCCTGGAAACACCATATATTTT.

This clone showed up just once. The rearrangement links TRBV3-1 (or the pseudogene TRBV3-2) to TRBJ1-1; no definite D call. V lost 0 bases and J lost 4, with 12 bases in between. The CDR3 spans 15 residues. In germline, CDR1 is LGHDT, CDR2 YNNKEL (reference sequence). The CDR3 here is CASSQDSLGGTEAFF. Here the CDR3 DNA reads TGTGCCAGCAGCCAAGATTCGTTAGGAGGCACTGAAGCTTTCTTT.

V gene TRBV2 combines with J gene TRBJ1-1, with 8 bases lining up with TRBD1. The V segment lost 3 bases and the J segment 5 bases; nucleotides outside the gene matches: 2. The CDR3 extends over 13 amino acids. Germline lookup yields CDR1 SNHLY and CDR2 FYNNEI. The CDR3 nucleotides read TGTGCCAGCAGTGACAGGGGGCAAACTGAAGCTTTCTTT. Its protein product is CASSDRGQTEAFF.

This clone showed up just once. This sequence joins TRBV28 and TRBJ1-1, with D perhaps matching TRBD1 (6 bases). V shed 10 bases and J shed 5 bases, with 17 bases lying between them. The CDR3 has 13 residues. Looked up from germline, CDR1 is MDHEN and CDR2 is SYDVKM. CDR3 DNA: TGTGCCACTTATTACCCAGGGGCAACTGAAGCTTTCTTT. Protein sequence: CATYYPGATEAFF. Supplemented by reference TRBV28 and TRBJ1-1, the full variable domain reads DVKVTQSSRYLVKRTGEKVFLECVQDMDHENMFWYRQDPGLGLRLIYFSYDVKMKEKGDIPEGYSVSREKKERFSLILESASTNQTSMYLCATYYPGATEAFFGQGTRLTVV.

The V and J genes are TRBV10-2 and TRBJ2-7; perhaps TRBD2 as D (5 bases). The germline V gene encodes CDR1 WSHSY and CDR2 SAAADI. Trimming removed 3 bases from V and 1 base from J, with 10 bases in between. This CDR3 has 14 residues. CDR3 loop: CASSDEGTSYEQYF. CDR3 DNA sequence: TGCGCCAGCAGTGATGAGGGCACGTCCTACGAGCAGTACTTC.

The chain couples TRBV27 to TRBJ1-4; the match to TRBD1 covers 7 bases. The trim removed 4 bases at V and 8 bases at J, leaving 10 bases unmatched. CDR1 and CDR2 (germline): MNHEY, SMNVEV (reference sequence). The CDR3 length is 15 residues. The CDR3 nucleotides read TGTGCCAGCAGTTCCGACAGGGATTTTTGGGAAAAACTGTTTTTT. Amino acids: CASSSDRDFWEKLFF.

The chain is built from TRBV2 and TRBJ2-1; a possible D gene is TRBD2 (6 bases). Trimming removed 6 bases at V and 8 bases at J, with 14 bases between. The length of the CDR3 is 13 residues. CDR1 is SNHLY, CDR2 FYNNEI, per germline. CDR3 in amino acids: CASSPGRRDEQFF. CDR3 coding DNA: TGTGCCAGCAGCCCCGGCCGGAGGGATGAGCAGTTCTTC.

The chain links TRBV4-3 to TRBJ2-3, with 13 bases lining up with TRBD2. CDR3 length: 16 residues. V trimming: 5 bases; J trimming: 1 base; junction bases outside the gene matches: 3. Germline values: CDR1 LGHNA, CDR2 YSLEER. The CDR3 loop reads CASSKGLAGGTDTQYF. Written as DNA, the CDR3 is TGCGCCAGCAGCAAAGGACTAGCGGGGGGCACAGATACGCAGTATTTT.

The sample holds a few counts of this clone. The chain carries TRBV5-1 and TRBJ2-1; D remains ambiguous. The V gene lost 0 bases and the J gene lost 0 bases, with 7 bases spanning the gap. CDR3 length equals 15 residues. From germline, CDR1 is SGHRS and CDR2 YFSETQ. The CDR3 DNA reads as TGCGCCAGCAGCTTGGACGGTAGCTCCTACAATGAGCAGTTCTTC. Translation gives CASSLDGSSYNEQFF.

The rearrangement joins TRBV6-5 to TRBJ1-2; tentatively, D is TRBD1 (6 bases). This CDR3 has 15 amino acids. Germline V gene data show CDR1 as MNHEY and CDR2 as SVGAGI. The germline V and J ends were trimmed by 2 bases and 8 bases, with 18 bases remaining between them. The CDR3 sequence is CASSYRPDRKDGYTF. The CDR3 DNA reads TGTGCCAGCAGTTACCGTCCCGACAGGAAGGACGGCTACACCTTC.

This chain links TRBV28 with TRBJ2-2; 9 bases are shared with TRBD2. The CDR3 is made up of 16 amino acids. Germline loops: CDR1 MDHEN, CDR2 SYDVKM. With 2 bases clipped from V and 4 bases from J, the junction kept 5 bases outside the gene matches. The CDR3 DNA is TGTGCCAGCAGTTTAGTAGCGGGAGCTGGCACCGGGGAGCTGTTTTTT. Translating gives CASSLVAGAGTGELFF.